This T cell receptor beta chain was observed in a study of control samples from healthy donors and cancer patients. This table comes from immunoSEQ multiplex PCR, and its TCRdb copy is limited to in-frame clones, with some not included. The top ten hold approximately 2.2% of the sample, which has about 120,000 clones, more than 75% seen once. The sequence came from a woman aged 65 to 85 in good health. What was sequenced was blood.

This CDR3 reads CATSDLDREGYTF. The CDR3 bases are TGTGCCACCAGTGATTTGGACAGGGAGGGCTACACCTTC. This chain uses TRBV24-1 with TRBJ1-2, with 7 nucleotides matching TRBD1. The CDR3 consists of 13 residues. Unmatched junction bases numbered 2, after V lost 0 bases and J lost 8 bases. Germline loops: CDR1 KGHDR, CDR2 SFDVKD.